This T cell receptor (beta chain) emerged from a study of T cells in Graves' hyperthyroidism and ophthalmopathy. What was amplified from RNA transcripts were TCR beta CDR3 regions. HTBI primers were the set used in a first-round RT-PCR of the TCR CDR3. MiXCR was run by TCRdb on the multiplex PCR reads, yielding one entry per CDR3 protein. The top ten hold about a third of the sample, which has roughly 240,000 distinct CDR3 sequences, about 25% seen once. A note on this clonotype: Its antigen is undetermined.

The study's findings and limits: Most thyroid clonotypes that were expanded above 0.001 also turned up in blood.

The PBMCs were sourced from fresh peripheral blood (about 10 ml). V trimming: 5 bases; J trimming: 5 bases; junction bases outside the gene matches: 8. Germline V gene sequence: CDR1 KGHDR, CDR2 SFDVKD. The CDR3 is 15 amino acids. Material for sequencing was blood. The rearrangement uses TRBV24-1 and TRBJ2-5, with 9 bases identical to TRBD1. This receptor was obtained from a middle-aged woman with Graves' ophthalmopathy. The CDR3 DNA is TGTGCCACCAGTGGAACAGGGGGCTCGGGGGAGACCCAGTACTTC. Translated, it gives CATSGTGGSGETQYF.